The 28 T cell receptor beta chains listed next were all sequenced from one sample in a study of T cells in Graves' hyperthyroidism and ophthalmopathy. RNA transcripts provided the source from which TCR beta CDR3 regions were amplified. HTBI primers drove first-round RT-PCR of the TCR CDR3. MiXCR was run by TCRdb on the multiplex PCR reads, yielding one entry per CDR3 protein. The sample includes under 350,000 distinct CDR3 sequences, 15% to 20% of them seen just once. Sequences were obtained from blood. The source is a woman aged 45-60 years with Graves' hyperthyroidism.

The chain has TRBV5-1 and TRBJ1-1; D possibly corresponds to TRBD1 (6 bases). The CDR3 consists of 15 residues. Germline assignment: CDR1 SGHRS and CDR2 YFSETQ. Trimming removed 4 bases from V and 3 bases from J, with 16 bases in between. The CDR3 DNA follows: TGCGCCAGCAGCATGGAAGGGACACTGGACACTGAAGCTTTCTTT. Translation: CASSMEGTLDTEAFF.

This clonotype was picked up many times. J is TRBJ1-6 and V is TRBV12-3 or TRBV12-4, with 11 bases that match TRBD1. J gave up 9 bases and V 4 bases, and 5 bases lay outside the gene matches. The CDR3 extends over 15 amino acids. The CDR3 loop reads CASSSLGTGGSPLHF. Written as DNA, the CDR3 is TGTGCCAGCAGTTCCCTCGGGACAGGGGGTTCACCCCTCCACTTT.

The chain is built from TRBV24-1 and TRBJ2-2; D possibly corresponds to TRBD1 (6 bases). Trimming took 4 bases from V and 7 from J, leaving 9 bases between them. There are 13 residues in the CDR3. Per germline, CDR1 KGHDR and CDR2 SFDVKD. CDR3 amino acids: CATSDSGDGELFF. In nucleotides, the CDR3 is TGTGCCACCAGTGACTCAGGGGACGGGGAGCTGTTTTTT.

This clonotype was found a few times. CDR3 amino acids: CASSLWDMAGTGELFF. The CDR3 DNA reads TGTGCCAGCAGTTTATGGGACATGGCCGGAACCGGGGAGCTGTTTTTT. This chain uses TRBV27 with TRBJ2-2, with D tentatively TRBD1 (6 bases). V lost 1 base to trimming and J lost 5 bases, with 14 bases between them. The CDR3 has 16 residues. Germline V lookup: CDR1 MNHEY, CDR2 SMNVEV (reference sequence).

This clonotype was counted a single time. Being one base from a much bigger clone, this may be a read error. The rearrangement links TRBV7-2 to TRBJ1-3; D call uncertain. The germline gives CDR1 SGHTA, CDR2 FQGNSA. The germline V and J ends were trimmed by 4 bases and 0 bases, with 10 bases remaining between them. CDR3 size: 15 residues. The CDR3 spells CASSSEGSSGNTIYF. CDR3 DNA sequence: TGTGCCAGCAGCTCCGAAGGAAGCTCTGGAAACACCATATATTTT.

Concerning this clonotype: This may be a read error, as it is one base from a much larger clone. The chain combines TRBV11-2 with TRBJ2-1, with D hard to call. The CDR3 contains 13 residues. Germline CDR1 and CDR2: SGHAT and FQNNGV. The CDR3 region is CASSLFSKDEHFF. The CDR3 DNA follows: TGTGCCAGCAGCTTATTTTCGAAGGATGAGCATTTCTTC.

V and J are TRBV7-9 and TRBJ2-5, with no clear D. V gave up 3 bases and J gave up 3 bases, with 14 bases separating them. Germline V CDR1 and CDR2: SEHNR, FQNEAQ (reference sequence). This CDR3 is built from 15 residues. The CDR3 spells CASSFAGILKETQYF. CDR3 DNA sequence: TGTGCCAGCAGCTTCGCCGGAATTCTGAAAGAGACCCAGTACTTC.

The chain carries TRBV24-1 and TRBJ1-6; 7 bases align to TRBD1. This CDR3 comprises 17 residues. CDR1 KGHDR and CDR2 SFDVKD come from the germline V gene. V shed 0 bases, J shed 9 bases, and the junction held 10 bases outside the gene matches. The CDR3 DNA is TGTGCCACCAGTGATTTGCACGACGGGACAGTTTCTTCACCCCTCCACTTT. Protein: CATSDLHDGTVSSPLHF.

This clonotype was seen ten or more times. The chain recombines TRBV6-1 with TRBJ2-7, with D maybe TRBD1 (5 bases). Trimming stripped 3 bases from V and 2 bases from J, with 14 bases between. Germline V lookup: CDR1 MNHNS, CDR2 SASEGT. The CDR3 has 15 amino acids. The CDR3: CASSERDSQTYEQYV. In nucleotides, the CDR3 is TGTGCCAGCAGTGAGCGTGACAGTCAGACCTACGAGCAGTACGTC.

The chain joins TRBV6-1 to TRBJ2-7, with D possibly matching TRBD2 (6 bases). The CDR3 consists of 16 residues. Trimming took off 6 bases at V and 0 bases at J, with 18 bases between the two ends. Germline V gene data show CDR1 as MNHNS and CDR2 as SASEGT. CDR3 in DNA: TGTGCCAGCAGCCTAGAACGGGGACTCGACTCCTACGAGCAGTACTTC. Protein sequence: CASSLERGLDSYEQYF.

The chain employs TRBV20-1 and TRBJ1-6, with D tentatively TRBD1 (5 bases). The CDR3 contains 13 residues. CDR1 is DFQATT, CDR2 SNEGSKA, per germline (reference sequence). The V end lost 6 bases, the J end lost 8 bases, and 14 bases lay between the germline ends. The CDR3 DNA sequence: TGCAGTGCCGCCGGGACCGATTATTCACCCCTCCACTTT. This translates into CSAAGTDYSPLHF.

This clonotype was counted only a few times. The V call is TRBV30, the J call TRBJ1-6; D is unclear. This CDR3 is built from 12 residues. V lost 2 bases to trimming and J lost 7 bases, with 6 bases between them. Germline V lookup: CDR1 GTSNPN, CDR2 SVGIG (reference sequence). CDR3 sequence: CAWSLGNSPLHF. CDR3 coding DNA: TGTGCCTGGAGTCTGGGCAATTCACCCCTCCACTTT.

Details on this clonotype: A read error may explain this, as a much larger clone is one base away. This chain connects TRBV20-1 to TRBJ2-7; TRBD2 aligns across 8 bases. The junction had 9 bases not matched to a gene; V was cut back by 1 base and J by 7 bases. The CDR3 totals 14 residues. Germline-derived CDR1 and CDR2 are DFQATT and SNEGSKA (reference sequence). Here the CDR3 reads CSARAPSGRYEQYV. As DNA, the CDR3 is TGCAGTGCTAGAGCCCCCAGCGGGAGATATGAGCAGTACGTC.

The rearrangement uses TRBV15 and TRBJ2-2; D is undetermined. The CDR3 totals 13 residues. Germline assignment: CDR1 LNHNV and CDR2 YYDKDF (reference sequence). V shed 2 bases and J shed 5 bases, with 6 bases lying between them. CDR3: CATSRSQTGELFF. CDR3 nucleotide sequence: TGTGCCACCAGCAGATCACAAACCGGGGAGCTGTTTTTT.

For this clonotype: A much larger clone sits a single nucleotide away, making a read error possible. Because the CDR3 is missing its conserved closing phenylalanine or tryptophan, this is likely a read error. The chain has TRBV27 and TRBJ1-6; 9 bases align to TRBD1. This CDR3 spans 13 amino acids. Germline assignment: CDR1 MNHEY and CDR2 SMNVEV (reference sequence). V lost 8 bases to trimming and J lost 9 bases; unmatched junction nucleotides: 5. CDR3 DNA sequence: TGTGCCAGCCAGGACAGGGGAGGTTCACCCCTCCACTCT. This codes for CASQDRGGSPLHS.

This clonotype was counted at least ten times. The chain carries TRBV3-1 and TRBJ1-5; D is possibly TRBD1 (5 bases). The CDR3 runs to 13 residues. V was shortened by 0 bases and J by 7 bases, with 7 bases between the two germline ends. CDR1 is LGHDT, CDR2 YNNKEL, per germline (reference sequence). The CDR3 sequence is CASSQEWGQPQHF. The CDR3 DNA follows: TGTGCCAGCAGCCAAGAGTGGGGGCAGCCCCAGCATTTT.

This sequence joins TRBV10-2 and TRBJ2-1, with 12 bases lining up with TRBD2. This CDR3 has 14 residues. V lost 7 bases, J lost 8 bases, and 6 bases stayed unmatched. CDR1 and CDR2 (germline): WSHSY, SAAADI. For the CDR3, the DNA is TGCGCCAGCACCCTAGCGGGGGGGAGCCATGAGCAGTTCTTC. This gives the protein CASTLAGGSHEQFF.

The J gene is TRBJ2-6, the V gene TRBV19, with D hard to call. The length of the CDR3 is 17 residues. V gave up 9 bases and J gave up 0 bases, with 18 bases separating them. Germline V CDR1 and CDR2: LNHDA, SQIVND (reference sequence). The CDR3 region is CASRESVRASGANVLTF. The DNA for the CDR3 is TGTGCCAGCAGAGAGTCGGTTCGGGCCTCTGGGGCCAACGTCCTGACTTTC. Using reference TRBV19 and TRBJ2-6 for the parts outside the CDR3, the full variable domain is DGGITQSPKYLFRKEGQNVTLSCEQNLNHDAMYWYRQDPGQGLRLIYYSQIVNDFQKGDIAEGYSVSREKKESFPLTVTSAQKNPTAFYLCASRESVRASGANVLTFGAGSRLTVL.

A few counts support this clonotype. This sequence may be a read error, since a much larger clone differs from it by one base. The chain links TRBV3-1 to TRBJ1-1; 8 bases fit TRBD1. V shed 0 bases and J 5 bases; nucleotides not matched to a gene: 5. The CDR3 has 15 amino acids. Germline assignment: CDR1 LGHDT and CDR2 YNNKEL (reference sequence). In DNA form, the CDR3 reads TGTGCCAGCAGCCAAGAGGTCCAGGGGGCGACTGAAGCTTTCTTT. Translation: CASSQEVQGATEAFF.

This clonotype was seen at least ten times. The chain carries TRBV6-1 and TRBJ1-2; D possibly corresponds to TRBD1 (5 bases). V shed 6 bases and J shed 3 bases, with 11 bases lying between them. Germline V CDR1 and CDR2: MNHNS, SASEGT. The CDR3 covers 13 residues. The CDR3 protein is CASRNWGDYGYTF. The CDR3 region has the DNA TGTGCCAGCAGGAACTGGGGGGACTATGGCTACACCTTC.

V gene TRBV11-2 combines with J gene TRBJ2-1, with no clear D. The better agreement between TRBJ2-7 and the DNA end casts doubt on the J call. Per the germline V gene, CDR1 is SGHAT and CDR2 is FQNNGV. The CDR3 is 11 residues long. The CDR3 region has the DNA TGTGCCAGCAGCTCCTCGGCCGAGCAGTACGTC. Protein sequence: CASSSSAEQYV.

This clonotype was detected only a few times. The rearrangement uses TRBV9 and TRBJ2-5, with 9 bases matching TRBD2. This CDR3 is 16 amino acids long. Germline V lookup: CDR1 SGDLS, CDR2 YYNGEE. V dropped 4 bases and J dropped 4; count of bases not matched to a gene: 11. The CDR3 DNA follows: TGTGCCAGCAGCTTTTCGCCTAGCGGGGTTGCAGAGACCCAGTACTTC. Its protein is CASSFSPSGVAETQYF.

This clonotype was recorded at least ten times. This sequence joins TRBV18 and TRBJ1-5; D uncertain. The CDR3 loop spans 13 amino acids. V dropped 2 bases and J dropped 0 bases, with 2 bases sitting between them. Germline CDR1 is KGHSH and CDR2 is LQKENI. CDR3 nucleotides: TGTGCCAGCTCACCAGCTAGCAATCAGCCCCAGCATTTT. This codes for CASSPASNQPQHF.

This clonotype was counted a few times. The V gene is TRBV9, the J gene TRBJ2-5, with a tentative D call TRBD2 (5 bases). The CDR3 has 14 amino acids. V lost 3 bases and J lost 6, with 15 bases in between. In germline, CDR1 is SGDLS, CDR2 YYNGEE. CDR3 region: CASSGALGRQTQYF. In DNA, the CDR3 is TGTGCCAGCAGCGGAGCCCTGGGGAGACAGACCCAGTACTTC.

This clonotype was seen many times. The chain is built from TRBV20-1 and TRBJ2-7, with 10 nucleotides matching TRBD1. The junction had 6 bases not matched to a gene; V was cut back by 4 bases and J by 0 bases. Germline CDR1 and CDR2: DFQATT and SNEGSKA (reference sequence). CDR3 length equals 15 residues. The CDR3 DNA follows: TGCAGTGCTACCCGGGGGGACAGGGGCTCCTACGAGCAGTACTTC. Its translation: CSATRGDRGSYEQYF.

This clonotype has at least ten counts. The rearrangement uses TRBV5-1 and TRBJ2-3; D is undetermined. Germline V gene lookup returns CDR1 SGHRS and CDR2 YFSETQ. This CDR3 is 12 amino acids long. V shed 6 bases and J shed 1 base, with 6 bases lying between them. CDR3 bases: TGCGCCAGCACCGGTGGCACAGATACGCAGTATTTT. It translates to CASTGGTDTQYF.

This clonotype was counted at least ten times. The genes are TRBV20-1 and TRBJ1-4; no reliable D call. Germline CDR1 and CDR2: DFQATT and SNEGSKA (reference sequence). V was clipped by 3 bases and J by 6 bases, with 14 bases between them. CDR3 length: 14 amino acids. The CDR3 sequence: CSASPWEVDEKLFF. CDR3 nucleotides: TGCAGTGCTAGTCCTTGGGAGGTGGATGAAAAACTGTTTTTT.

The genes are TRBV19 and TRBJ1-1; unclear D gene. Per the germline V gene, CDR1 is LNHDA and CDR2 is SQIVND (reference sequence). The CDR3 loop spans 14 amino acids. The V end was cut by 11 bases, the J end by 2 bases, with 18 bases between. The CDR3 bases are TGTGCCTCGGCACCACAGACGGTAAACACTGAAGCTTTCTTT. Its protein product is CASAPQTVNTEAFF.